The 17 T cell receptor beta chains presented below share a single source sample, sequenced in a study of shared T cell receptors in the human thymus. Produced via immunoSEQ multiplex PCR; TCRdb's table is partial and in-frame only. The table records 640,000 or so clones, approximately 89% of them present only once. The data also belong to a second study, concerning human thymus T cells.

The sample was thymocytes. The receptors here all came from a boy in the first two years of life with a congenital heart defect.

V gene TRBV25-1 combines with J gene TRBJ1-3; D is undetermined. Germline V gene lookup returns CDR1 MGHDK and CDR2 SYGVNS. Trimming left V 2 bases short and J 0 bases short, with 8 bases between. The CDR3 runs 15 residues. DNA for the CDR3: TGTGCCAGCAGTGAACCCGAGGCCTCTGGAAACACCATATATTTT. Protein product: CASSEPEASGNTIYF.

The J gene is TRBJ2-7, the V gene TRBV4-3; TRBD2 matches 10 bases. There are 18 residues in the CDR3. V lost 0 bases to trimming and J lost 0 bases; unmatched junction nucleotides: 8. CDR1 LGHNA and CDR2 YSLEER come from the germline V gene. The CDR3 nucleotides read TGCGCCAGCAGCCAAGAGCTGGGACTAGCGTATATCTCCTACGAGCAGTACTTC. Translated, it gives CASSQELGLAYISYEQYF.

The chain carries TRBV21-1 and TRBJ1-3. TRBV21-1 is a pseudogene locus. The CDR3 length is 17 residues. CDR3 in DNA: TGTGCCAGCAGCAACCGGTACCTATCTTACTCTGGAAACACCATATATTTT. Protein sequence: CASSNRYLSYSGNTIYF.

This sequence joins TRBV9 and TRBJ2-1, with 10 bases fitting TRBD1. The germline V gene encodes CDR1 SGDLS and CDR2 YYNGEE. The ends lost 3 bases at V and 7 bases at J; junction bases unmatched: 7. The CDR3 covers 15 residues. CDR3 nucleotide sequence: TGTGCCAGCAGCGCCACCGGGACAGGGGAAAATGAGCAGTTCTTC. The encoded protein is CASSATGTGENEQFF.

The table lists this clone with a few counts. The J gene is TRBJ2-2, the V gene TRBV6-1; 7 positions match TRBD2. CDR3 length equals 14 residues. The germline CDR1 and CDR2 sequences are MNHNS and SASEGT. Trimming cost V 10 bases and J 0 bases; bases outside gene matches: 5. CDR3 coding DNA: TGTGCCATTCTACTAGCGCCGAACACCGGGGAGCTGTTTTTT. Translation: CAILLAPNTGELFF.

The rearrangement links TRBV27 to TRBJ2-7, with D tentatively TRBD1 (6 bases). V lost 0 bases and J 4 bases, leaving 19 bases between the germline ends. The germline V gene encodes CDR1 MNHEY and CDR2 SMNVEV (reference sequence). The CDR3 loop spans 17 amino acids. The CDR3 spells CASSLSGAGAGWYEQYF. CDR3 nucleotide sequence: TGTGCCAGCAGTTTATCGGGAGCAGGGGCAGGTTGGTACGAGCAGTACTTC.

The V gene is TRBV28, the J gene TRBJ1-2, with TRBD1 matching over 8 bases. Germline values: CDR1 MDHEN, CDR2 SYDVKM. J lost 7 bases, V lost 5 bases, and 12 bases had no gene match. The CDR3 has 15 amino acids. CDR3 residues: CASSTDRVIQFGYTF. The CDR3 DNA follows: TGTGCCAGCAGTACGGACAGGGTAATTCAGTTTGGCTACACCTTC.

V usage is TRBV19 and J usage is TRBJ1-1; D remains ambiguous. This CDR3 region has 13 residues. V was clipped by 6 bases and J by 1 base, with 9 bases between them. In germline, CDR1 is LNHDA, CDR2 SQIVND (reference sequence). The CDR3 DNA reads as TGTGCCAGTAGCTTTGAGTGGAACACTGAAGCTTTCTTT. Protein sequence: CASSFEWNTEAFF.

The chain employs TRBV25-1 and TRBJ1-1, with TRBD1 matching over 7 bases. CDR3 length: 13 amino acids. Per germline, CDR1 MGHDK and CDR2 SYGVNS. The J segment lost 4 bases and the V segment lost 5 bases, leaving 4 bases of the junction unmatched. The CDR3 reads CASSSQGGTEAFF. The CDR3 nucleotides are TGTGCCAGCAGTTCTCAGGGGGGCACTGAAGCTTTCTTT.

The V and J genes are TRBV9 and TRBJ1-6, with 7 bases lining up with TRBD1. J gave up 10 bases and V 1 base, and 5 bases lay outside the gene matches. The CDR3 is 14 amino acids. Germline values: CDR1 SGDLS, CDR2 YYNGEE. The CDR3 sequence is CASSVSTGLSPLHF. The CDR3 bases are TGTGCCAGCAGCGTATCGACAGGGTTGTCACCCCTCCACTTT.

This clone was seen only once. The V call is TRBV20-1, the J call TRBJ2-1; 9 positions agree with TRBD2. Germline V gene sequence: CDR1 DFQATT, CDR2 SNEGSKA (reference sequence). The CDR3 totals 11 residues. The J segment lost 16 bases and the V segment lost 3 bases, leaving 7 bases of the junction unmatched. CDR3: CSARQRGALFF. DNA of the CDR3: TGCAGTGCTAGGCAGCGGGGGGCCCTTTTCTTC.

This clone was counted between two and nine times. Here the CDR3 reads CASSGRETYEQYF. The CDR3 region has the DNA TGTGCCAGTTCCGGGAGAGAAACCTACGAGCAGTACTTC. The chain recombines TRBV2 with TRBJ2-7; D might be TRBD2 (6 bases). The CDR3 sequence is 13 residues long. CDR1 is SNHLY and CDR2 is FYNNEI in the germline V gene. V shed 9 bases and J shed 2 bases, with 14 bases lying between them.

V usage is TRBV18 and J usage is TRBJ2-7; D is undetermined. The CDR3 is 14 amino acids. The V end lost 3 bases, the J end lost 0 bases, and 9 bases lay between the germline ends. CDR1 is KGHSH, CDR2 LQKENI, per germline. CDR3 sequence reads: CASSPADTSYEQYF. In nucleotides, the CDR3 is TGTGCCAGCTCACCCGCAGACACCTCCTACGAGCAGTACTTC.

The chain has TRBV4-1 and TRBJ2-7, with TRBD1 matching 10 bases. The V gene end was trimmed by 0 bases and the J gene end by 5 bases; junction bases not matched to a gene: 1. The CDR3 contains 14 residues. Looked up from germline, CDR1 is MGHRA and CDR2 is YSYEKL. The CDR3 DNA reads as TGCGCCAGCAGCCAAGAGGGACAGGGGAACGAGCAGTACTTC. Translating gives CASSQEGQGNEQYF.

The chain joins TRBV5-1 to TRBJ1-2; tentatively, D is TRBD1 (6 bases). V lost 2 bases and J lost 2, with 19 bases in between. The CDR3 has 17 amino acids. CDR1 SGHRS and CDR2 YFSETQ come from the germline V gene. The CDR3 reads CASSFDRNYGPNYGYTF. CDR3 bases: TGCGCCAGCAGCTTCGACAGGAACTACGGACCCAACTATGGCTACACCTTC. Using reference TRBV5-1 and TRBJ1-2 for the parts outside the CDR3, the full variable domain is KAGVTQTPRYLIKTRGQQVTLSCSPISGHRSVSWYQQTPGQGLQFLFEYFSETQRNKGNFPGRFSGRQFSNSRSEMNVSTLELGDSALYLCASSFDRNYGPNYGYTFGSGTRLTVV.

The gene calls are TRBV14 and TRBJ2-1; 10 nucleotides match TRBD2. CDR3 length: 16 amino acids. V lost 4 bases and J lost 5; bases outside the gene matches: 8. Germline CDR1 and CDR2: SGHDN and FVKESK. CDR3 bases: TGTGCCAGCAGCCCCACAGGACTAGCGGTTAACAATGAGCAGTTCTTC. Its translation is CASSPTGLAVNNEQFF.

The chain links TRBV29-1 to TRBJ2-1, with TRBD2 matching 10 bases. The V gene's germline CDR1 is SQVTM and CDR2 ANQGSEA. The length of the CDR3 is 14 residues. Unmatched junction bases numbered 3, after V lost 7 bases and J lost 0 bases. The CDR3 here is CSASGSSSYNEQFF. DNA for the CDR3: TGCAGCGCTAGCGGGAGCAGCTCCTACAATGAGCAGTTCTTC.